This T cell receptor (beta chain) is from a study of cytomegalovirus exposure and HLA in healthy donors. Study details: In an early release, HLA-typed donors contributed tens of millions of unique TCR sequences. Study outcomes and limitations: An analysis done earlier found most TCR beta V segments productive about 90% or about 30% of the time.

PCR employed 60 Vbeta and 13 Jbeta primers. Data came from immunoSEQ multiplex PCR; TCRdb stores just in-frame clones and leaves some out. The table records about 120,000 clones, 70% to 75% of them present only once. On this clone: The antigen remains unidentified.

Sequenced material: PBMCs. The receptor comes from a woman aged 18-29 years in good health and CMV-seronegative.

The CDR3 nucleotides are TGCGCCAGCAGCCAAGGGATCCGGGAGCCCCAGCATTTT. Residues: CASSQGIREPQHF. The chain links TRBV4-1 to TRBJ1-5; D gene unclear. The V gene's germline CDR1 is MGHRA and CDR2 YSYEKL. V shed 1 base and J shed 8 bases, with 9 bases lying between them. The CDR3 has 13 amino acids.